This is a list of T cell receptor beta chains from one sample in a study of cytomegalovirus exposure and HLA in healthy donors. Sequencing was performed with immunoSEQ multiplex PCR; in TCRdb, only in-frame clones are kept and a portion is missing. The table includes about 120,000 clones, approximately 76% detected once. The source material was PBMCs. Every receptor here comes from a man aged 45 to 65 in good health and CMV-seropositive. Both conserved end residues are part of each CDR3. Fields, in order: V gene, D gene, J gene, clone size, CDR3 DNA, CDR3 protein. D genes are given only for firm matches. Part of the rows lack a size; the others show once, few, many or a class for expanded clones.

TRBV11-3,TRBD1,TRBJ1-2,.,TGTGCCAGCAGCCCCCGCGACAGGGCTGGTGGCTACACCTTC,CASSPRDRAGGYTF
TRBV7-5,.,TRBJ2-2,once,TGTGTCAGAAGTTTCAGACCCGGGACTAGCGGGGCAGGGGAGCTGTTTTTT,CVRSFRPGTSGAGELFF
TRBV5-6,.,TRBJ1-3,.,TGTGCCAGCAGCTTTGAGCCGTATGTCTCTGGAAACACCATATATTTT,CASSFEPYVSGNTIYF
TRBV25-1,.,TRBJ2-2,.,TGTGCCAGTTTTTCAGGGGCAAACACCGGGGAGCTGTTTTTT,CASFSGANTGELFF
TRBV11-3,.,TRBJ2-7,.,TGTGCCAGCAGTCTGTCGGGATACGAGCAGTACTTC,CASSLSGYEQYF
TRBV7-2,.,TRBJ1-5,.,TGTGCCAGCAGCTTAGTGGGGGCTAGCAATCAGCCCCAGCATTTT,CASSLVGASNQPQHF
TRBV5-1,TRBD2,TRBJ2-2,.,TGCGCCAGCAGCTTGGCCGGGCTAGCGGGCACCGGGGAGCTGTTTTTT,CASSLAGLAGTGELFF
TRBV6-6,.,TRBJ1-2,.,TGTGCCAGCAGGGTCAGGGATGGCTACACCTTC,CASRVRDGYTF
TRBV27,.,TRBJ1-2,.,TGTGCCAGCAGTTTGCGTCGAGGGTTCTATGGCTACACCTTC,CASSLRRGFYGYTF
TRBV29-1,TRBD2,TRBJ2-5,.,TGCAGCGTTGACCGAGCGGGAGGCTTCCAAGAGACCCAGTACTTC,CSVDRAGGFQETQYF
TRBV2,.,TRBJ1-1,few,TGTGCCAGCAGTGAACTGGGGGCAGGAAACACTGAAGCTTTCTTT,CASSELGAGNTEAFF
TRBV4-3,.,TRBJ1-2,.,TGCGCCAGCAGCCAAGACCATAACTATGGCTACACCTTC,CASSQDHNYGYTF
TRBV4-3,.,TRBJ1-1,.,TGCGCCAGCAGCCAGGAAGTGACGGGGTCGAACACTGAAGCTTTCTTT,CASSQEVTGSNTEAFF
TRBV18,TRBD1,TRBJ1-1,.,TGTGCCAGCTCATGGGGACAGGGTCGGAACACTGAAGCTTTCTTT,CASSWGQGRNTEAFF
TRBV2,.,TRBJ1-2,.,TGTGCCAGCAGTGAAGAAGTGGAGAGCTATGGCTACACCTTC,CASSEEVESYGYTF
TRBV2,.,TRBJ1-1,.,TGTGCCAGCAGTTTGGTCGTAGTGAACACTGAAGCTTTCTTT,CASSLVVVNTEAFF
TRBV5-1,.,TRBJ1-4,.,TGCGCCAGCAGCTTGCCGTCAGGGGTTGGTAATGAAAAACTGTTTTTT,CASSLPSGVGNEKLFF
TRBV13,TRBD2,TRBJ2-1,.,TGTGCCAGCAGCTTATTAGCTTGGACTAGCGGGAACAATGAGCAGTTCTTC,CASSLLAWTSGNNEQFF
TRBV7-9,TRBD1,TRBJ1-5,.,TGTGCCAGCAGCTTCGCGGCGGGACAGGACAATCAGCCCCAGCATTTT,CASSFAAGQDNQPQHF
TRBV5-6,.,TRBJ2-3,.,TGTGCCAGCAGCCCCAGGACTGTCGCAGATACGCAGTATTTT,CASSPRTVADTQYF
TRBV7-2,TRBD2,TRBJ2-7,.,TGTGCCAGCAGCGCCCTAGCGGGGGGGTCCTCCGAGCAGTACTTC,CASSALAGGSSEQYF
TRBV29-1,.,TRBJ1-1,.,TGCAGCGTTGTTCAGATCATGAACACTGAAGCTTTCTTT,CSVVQIMNTEAFF
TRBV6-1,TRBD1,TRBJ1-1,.,TGTGCCAGCAGTCGGGACAGGGTAGCCCGTGAAGCTTTCTTT,CASSRDRVAREAFF
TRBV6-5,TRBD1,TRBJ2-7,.,TGTGCCAGCAGTTACCTCGTGGGACAGGAGCCTATCGAGCAGTACTTC,CASSYLVGQEPIEQYF
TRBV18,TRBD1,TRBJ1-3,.,TGTGCCAGCTCACCCTCAGGGGACAGAGTATATTTT,CASSPSGDRVYF
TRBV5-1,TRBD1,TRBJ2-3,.,TGCGCCAGCAGCCCCCGCCGGACAGGGAGCACAGATACGCAGTATTTT,CASSPRRTGSTDTQYF
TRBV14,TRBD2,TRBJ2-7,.,TGTGCCAGCAGCCTCGGACTAGCAAGGGAGCAGTACTTC,CASSLGLAREQYF
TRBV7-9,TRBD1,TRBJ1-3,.,TGTGCCAGCAGCCCTACAGGGGCCGGCACTGGAAACACCATATATTTT,CASSPTGAGTGNTIYF